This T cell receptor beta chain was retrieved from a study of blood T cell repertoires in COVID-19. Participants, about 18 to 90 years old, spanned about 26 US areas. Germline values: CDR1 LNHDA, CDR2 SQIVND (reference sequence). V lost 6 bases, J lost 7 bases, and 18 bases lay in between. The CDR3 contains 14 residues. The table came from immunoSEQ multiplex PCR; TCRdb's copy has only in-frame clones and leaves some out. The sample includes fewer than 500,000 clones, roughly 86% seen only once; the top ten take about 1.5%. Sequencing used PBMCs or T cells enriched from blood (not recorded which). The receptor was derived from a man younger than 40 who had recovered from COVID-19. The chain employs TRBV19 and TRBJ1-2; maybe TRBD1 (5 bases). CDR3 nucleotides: TGTGCCAGTAGCTCCCCCGGGGCGACTAGTGGCTACACCTTC. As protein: CASSSPGATSGYTF.